This entry is about one T cell receptor (beta chain). Its antigen specificity is not known. Base qualities are missing; no much larger clone stands one base away. This sample was taken from a study of tumor-infiltrating lymphocytes in localized non-small cell lung cancer (dated by TCRdb to the early 2020s). About the investigation overall: The cohort included patients whose samples were collected after neoadjuvant chemotherapy, as well as both smokers and never-smokers and several histologies. Resected tumor tissue and uninvolved lung tissue described as non-adjacent to the tumor were contributed by each patient, with both tissues obtained from the same patient. TCR sequencing was one of several integrated assays, alongside flow cytometry, multiplex immunofluorescence, RNA-seq, exome sequencing and proteomics, applied to the same patients. In total, the ICON cohort was made up of some 160 surgical patients who had localized non-small cell lung cancer and whose tumors were resected. For 55 patients, immunoSEQ T-cell fraction was compared between paired tumor and uninvolved lung. What the authors observed across the whole study: No difference in TCR-derived T-cell fraction was observed between the flow cytometry-defined immunotypes IM1 (good prognosis) and IM2 (poor prognosis). In line with immunofluorescence CD3 counts, TCRbeta sequencing supported higher T cell infiltration in tumors compared with uninvolved lung tissue. Assay coverage differed among patients according to how much tissue was available, so only a subset of the cohort had TCR sequencing. No association of tumor T-cell fraction from TCR sequencing with recurrence-free survival was found (p = 0.61). Because different assays used different pieces of the same tissue, technical variation could not be distinguished from intratumor heterogeneity.

Including the terminal cysteine and phenylalanine, the CDR3 comprises 18 residues. Just the 54-base CDR3 DNA is kept, in frame starting at base 1. V ends up 2 bases short and J 0 bases short, with an unmatched junction base count of 9. For CDR1 and CDR2, the germline V gene lists LGHNA and YNFKEQ. The T-cell fraction in tumor and uninvolved lung tissue was obtained from TCR sequencing using the immunoSEQ assay. On the study's bioinformatics: For survival analysis, patients were split into high (upper tertile) and low (lower two tertiles) T-cell fraction groups and compared by log-rank test. Paired tumor versus uninvolved lung differences in T-cell fraction were tested with a signed-rank test. TCRdb mirrors the immuneACCESS table, restricted to in-frame sequences. Some clones are absent from its copies; in checked studies, under half trace to an unresolved V gene, and the reason for the others is unknown. The DNA was the basis for D and trimming; V, J and clone size are from that table. In all, the sample holds 15,000 to 20,000 clones, and approximately 73% of those were seen once. The ten largest account for around 4.5% of the sample.

ICON enrollment began in 2016, and the last patient was enrolled in late 2018. From a subcohort of 76 patients, fresh tumor and matched uninvolved tissue were collected for in-depth immune analyses, including TCR sequencing. DNA isolated from bulk tissue, without cell sorting, was used for TCR sequencing. Sample: lung tumor tissue. The rearranged segments are TRBV4-2 and TRBJ1-3, with 8 central nucleotides matching TRBD1. The clonotype originates from a human donor with non-small cell lung cancer. The CDR3 corresponds to CASSQPTGGDFSGNTIYF. The nucleotides are TGTGCCAGCAGCCAACCCACAGGGGGAGATTTCTCTGGAAACACCATATATTTT.